This T cell receptor (beta chain) is from a study of T-cell memory formation after mild COVID-19. Study overall: For the most part, TCR clusters were specific to one donor.

UMIs and sample barcodes were carried by the TCR alpha and TCR beta cDNA libraries that 5'RACE produced using constant-segment primers. TCRdb passed the 5' RACE reads through MiXCR, listing each CDR3 protein once. The sample includes 270,000 or so distinct CDR3 sequences, around 17% of them seen just once. With respect to this clonotype: As yet, its antigen is unknown.

V was clipped by 8 bases and J by 3 bases, with 7 bases between them. The V gene's germline CDR1 is MGHRA and CDR2 YSYEKL. CDR3 length: 12 amino acids. Study observations and caveats: Among CD4+ contracting clones, most were CM and EM, and CD8+ ones EMRA.

This receptor was identified in a man in his late teens or twenties who had mild COVID-19 (a few samples of this study predate the infection). Cell type and time point are not known. The chain carries TRBV4-1 and TRBJ2-2; tentatively, D is TRBD1 (6 bases). Sequencing was carried out using PBMCs or a T cell subset sorted from them (not recorded which). This CDR3 reads CASAGDTGELFF. The CDR3 DNA is TGCGCCAGCGCAGGGGACACCGGGGAGCTGTTTTTT.